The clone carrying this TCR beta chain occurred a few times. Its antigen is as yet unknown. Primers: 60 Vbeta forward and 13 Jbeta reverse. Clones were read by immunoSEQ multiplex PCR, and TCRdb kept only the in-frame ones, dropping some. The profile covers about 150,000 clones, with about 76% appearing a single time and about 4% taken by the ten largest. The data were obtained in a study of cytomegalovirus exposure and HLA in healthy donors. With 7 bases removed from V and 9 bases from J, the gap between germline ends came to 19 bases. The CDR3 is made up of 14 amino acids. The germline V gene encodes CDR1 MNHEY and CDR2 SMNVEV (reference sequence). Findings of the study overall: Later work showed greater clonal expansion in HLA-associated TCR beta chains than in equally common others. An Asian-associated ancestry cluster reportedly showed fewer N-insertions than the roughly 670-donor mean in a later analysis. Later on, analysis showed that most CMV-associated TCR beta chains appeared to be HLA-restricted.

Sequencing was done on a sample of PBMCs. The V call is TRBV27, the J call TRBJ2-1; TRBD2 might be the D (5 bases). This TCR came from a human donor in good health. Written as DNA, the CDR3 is TGTGCCAGCACCTTCGTAGGGAGTAGGACTGAGCAGTTCTTC. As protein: CASTFVGSRTEQFF.